Described below is a single T cell receptor (beta chain) sequence and its context. This sample stems from a study of control samples from healthy donors and cancer patients. Clones were sequenced by immunoSEQ multiplex PCR, and TCRdb holds only the in-frame ones, with some missing. The repertoire includes roughly 180,000 clones, 91% of them detected once, and just over 2% sits in the top ten. The germline V gene encodes CDR1 SGHRS and CDR2 YFSETQ. This CDR3 region has 14 residues. Germline trimming cut 0 bases from V and 8 bases from J; bases unmatched to any gene: 5. Material for sequencing was blood. This receptor was obtained from a woman aged 40-49 years in good health. This chain links TRBV5-1 with TRBJ2-1, with TRBD1 identical over 7 bases. Here the CDR3 DNA reads TGCGCCAGCAGCTTGGTAGGGACAGATTATGAGCAGTTCTTC. It translates to CASSLVGTDYEQFF.